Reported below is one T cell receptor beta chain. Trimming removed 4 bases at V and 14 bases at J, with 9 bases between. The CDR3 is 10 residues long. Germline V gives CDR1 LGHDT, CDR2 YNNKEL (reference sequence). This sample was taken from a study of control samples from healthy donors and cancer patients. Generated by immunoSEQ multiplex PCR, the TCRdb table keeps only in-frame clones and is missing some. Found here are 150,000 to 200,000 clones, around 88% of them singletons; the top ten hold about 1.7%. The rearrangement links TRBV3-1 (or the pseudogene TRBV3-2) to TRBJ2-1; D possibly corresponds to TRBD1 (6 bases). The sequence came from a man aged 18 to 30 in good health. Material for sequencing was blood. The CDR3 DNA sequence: TGTGCCAGCAGCCGGACAGATAAGTTCTTC. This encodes CASSRTDKFF.